This T cell receptor (beta chain) was retrieved from a study of OX40 agonist ivuxolimab in advanced cancers. Notes on the study in general: At 0.1-3.0 mg/kg, partial responders had clonal expansion among the lowest observed.

This clone was counted a few times. The antigen is undetermined. Trimming took 0 bases from V and 3 from J, leaving 7 bases between them. Germline assignment: CDR1 SGHRS and CDR2 YFSETQ. This CDR3 is 13 amino acids long. Using immunoSEQ multiplex PCR, the repertoire was profiled, and TCRdb retains in-frame clones only, with some absent. This table holds more than 50,000 clones, 65% to 85% found once. The sample was CD4+ or CD8+ T cells sorted from blood, taken in a trial of the OX40 agonist ivuxolimab. The clonotype comes from an adult with an advanced solid tumor such as melanoma, head and neck, liver or kidney cancer. J is TRBJ2-7 and V is TRBV5-1; D is undetermined. CDR3 DNA: TGCGCCAGCAGCTTGGCTCACGACTACGAGCAGTACTTC. Its protein product is CASSLAHDYEQYF.